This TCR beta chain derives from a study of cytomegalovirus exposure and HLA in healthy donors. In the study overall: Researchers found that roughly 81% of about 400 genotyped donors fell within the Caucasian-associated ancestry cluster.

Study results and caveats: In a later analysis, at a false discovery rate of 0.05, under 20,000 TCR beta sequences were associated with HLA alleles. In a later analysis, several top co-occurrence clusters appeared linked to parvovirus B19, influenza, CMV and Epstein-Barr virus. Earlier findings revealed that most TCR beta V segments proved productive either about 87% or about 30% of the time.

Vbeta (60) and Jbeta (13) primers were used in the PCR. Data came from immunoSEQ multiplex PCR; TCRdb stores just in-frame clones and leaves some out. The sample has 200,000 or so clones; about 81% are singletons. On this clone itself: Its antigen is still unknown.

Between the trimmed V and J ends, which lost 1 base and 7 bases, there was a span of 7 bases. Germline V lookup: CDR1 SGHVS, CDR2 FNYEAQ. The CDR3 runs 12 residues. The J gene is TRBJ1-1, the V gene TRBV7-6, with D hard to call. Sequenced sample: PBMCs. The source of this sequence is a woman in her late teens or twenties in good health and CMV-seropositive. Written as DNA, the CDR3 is TGTGCCAGCAGCTTAGGAGGGAGTGAAGCTTTCTTT. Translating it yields CASSLGGSEAFF.